One and the same sample provided the 26 T cell receptor beta chains below, sequenced in a study of blood T cell repertoires in COVID-19. This table comes from immunoSEQ multiplex PCR, and its TCRdb copy is limited to in-frame clones, with some not included. The repertoire holds approximately 70,000 clones, 75% to 95% seen once, with about an eighth in the top ten. Sequencing used peripheral blood. The receptors derive from a human donor with active COVID-19. The donor label of this sample is uncertain.

The chain is built from TRBV12-3 or TRBV12-4 and TRBJ2-1; D possibly corresponds to TRBD2 (5 bases). Between the trimmed V and J ends, which lost 7 bases and 9 bases, there was a span of 16 bases. The CDR3 spans 13 residues. The CDR3 nucleotides are TGTGCCAGCAACCCCGGAGGCGGCGCTGAGCAGTTCTTC. This codes for CASNPGGGAEQFF.

This chain uses TRBV5-4 with TRBJ2-5; D ambiguous. Trimming cost V 4 bases and J 4 bases, with 8 bases left between them. This CDR3 is built from 12 residues. CDR1 SGHNT and CDR2 YYREEE come from the germline V gene (reference sequence). Here the CDR3 reads CASSENLETQYF. CDR3 coding DNA: TGTGCCAGCAGCGAGAACCTAGAGACCCAGTACTTC.

Only a few counts were recorded for this clone. The chain is built from TRBV6-2 or TRBV6-3 and TRBJ2-7, with a possible D match to TRBD1 (6 bases). Germline V gene sequence: CDR1 MNHEY, CDR2 SVGEGT. The CDR3 runs to 12 residues. V shed 5 bases and J shed 6 bases, with 11 bases lying between them. The CDR3 spells CASSTQGFEQYF. The CDR3 DNA reads TGTGCCAGCAGTACACAGGGATTCGAGCAGTACTTC.

The chain is built from TRBV11-2 and TRBJ2-7; 7 bases line up with TRBD1. CDR1 and CDR2 (germline): SGHAT, FQNNGV. Losses at the gene ends were 6 bases for V and 6 bases for J; bases not matched to a gene: 11. There are 14 residues in the CDR3. The DNA of the CDR3 is TGTGCCAGCAGACCCCAACAGGGGTTAGGCGAGCAGTACTTC. This codes for CASRPQQGLGEQYF.

This clone was counted once. The chain uses TRBV28 and TRBJ2-4; D perhaps matches TRBD1 (6 bases). This CDR3 region has 15 residues. Trimming removed 2 bases at V and 0 bases at J, with 8 bases between. The germline gives CDR1 MDHEN, CDR2 SYDVKM. The CDR3 loop is CASSLGGVAKNIQYF. The CDR3 nucleotides are TGTGCCAGCAGTTTAGGGGGCGTAGCCAAAAACATTCAGTACTTC.

This clone appeared a single time. The chain is built from TRBV5-1 and TRBJ1-1; maybe TRBD1 (5 bases). V shed 4 bases and J shed 5 bases, with 12 bases lying between them. The V gene's germline CDR1 is SGHRS and CDR2 YFSETQ. The length of the CDR3 is 13 residues. This CDR3 reads CASSPQGWTEAFF. DNA of the CDR3: TGCGCCAGCAGCCCCCAGGGATGGACTGAAGCTTTCTTT.

The chain links TRBV5-4 to TRBJ1-5, with D possibly TRBD1 on 6 matching bases. Germline loops: CDR1 SGHNT, CDR2 YYREEE (reference sequence). V was trimmed by 4 bases and J by 4 bases, leaving 12 bases between them. This CDR3 has 14 residues. CDR3: CASSPDQGNQPQHF. The DNA of the CDR3 is TGTGCCAGCAGCCCGGACCAGGGGAATCAGCCCCAGCATTTT.

This clone was seen a handful of times. The chain carries TRBV18 and TRBJ2-2; 8 nucleotides line up with TRBD1. The length of the CDR3 is 15 residues. Per the germline V gene, CDR1 is KGHSH and CDR2 is LQKENI. V lost 4 bases, J lost 1 base, and 2 bases stayed unmatched. CDR3 residues: CASSQGQGNTGELFF. DNA for the CDR3: TGTGCCAGCTCACAAGGACAGGGGAACACCGGGGAGCTGTTTTTT.

The V and J genes are TRBV19 and TRBJ2-5; 9 bases are shared with TRBD2. CDR3 length equals 18 residues. The germline CDR1 and CDR2 sequences are LNHDA and SQIVND (reference sequence). With V trimmed by 3 bases and J by 0 bases, 11 bases remained unmatched. The CDR3 here is CASSIGGLAGLYQETQYF. Written as DNA, the CDR3 is TGTGCCAGTAGTATTGGAGGGCTAGCGGGACTGTACCAAGAGACCCAGTACTTC.

The CDR3 DNA sequence: TGTGCCAGCAGCCGACGGGGGCTAGCGGTCTACGAGCAGTACTTC. Encoded protein: CASSRRGLAVYEQYF. The chain couples TRBV11-3 to TRBJ2-7; tentatively, D is TRBD2 (7 bases). CDR3 size: 15 residues. Germline CDR1 and CDR2: SGHNT and YENEEA. V lost 5 bases to trimming and J lost 3 bases, with 17 bases between them.

This clone was detected once. V is TRBV5-4 and J is TRBJ2-5, with 9 bases aligning to TRBD1. Germline lookup yields CDR1 SGHNT and CDR2 YYREEE (reference sequence). CDR3 size: 16 residues. Trimming removed 3 bases from V and 4 bases from J; junction bases left unmatched: 10. The CDR3 spells CASSYKTTGGGETQYF. As DNA, the CDR3 is TGTGCCAGCAGCTATAAAACAACAGGGGGCGGAGAGACCCAGTACTTC. Full variable domain (rest looked up from reference TRBV5-4 and TRBJ2-5): ETGVTQSPTHLIKTRGQQVTLRCSSQSGHNTVSWYQQALGQGPQFIFQYYREEENGRGNFPPRFSGLQFPNYSSELNVNALELDDSALYLCASSYKTTGGGETQYFGPGTRLLVL.

This clone was seen only once. V is TRBV4-2 and J is TRBJ1-1; D may be TRBD1 (5 bases). CDR3 size: 17 residues. Trimming shortened V by 0 bases and J by 3 bases, and 17 bases separated the two germline ends. CDR1 and CDR2 from the germline V gene are LGHNA and YNFKEQ. The CDR3 DNA sequence: TGTGCCAGCAGCCAAGAGGGGGGAGGGAGGGGTCACACTGAAGCTTTCTTT. It codes for CASSQEGGGRGHTEAFF.

The CDR3 here is CATSAGYEQYF. As DNA, the CDR3 is TGTGCCACCAGTGCGGGCTACGAGCAGTACTTC. This sequence joins TRBV24-1 and TRBJ2-7; the D is unclear. CDR1 is KGHDR, CDR2 SFDVKD, per germline. The length of the CDR3 is 11 residues. V lost 5 bases, J lost 3 bases, and 4 bases lay in between.

The chain uses TRBV9 and TRBJ2-5; weak D call: TRBD2 (6 bases). From germline, CDR1 is SGDLS and CDR2 YYNGEE. V was shortened by 0 bases and J by 7 bases, with 13 bases between the two germline ends. This CDR3 comprises 14 residues. The CDR3 reads CASSVALVGGTQYF. The CDR3 region has the DNA TGTGCCAGCAGCGTAGCTCTCGTGGGAGGGACCCAGTACTTC.

This chain links TRBV5-1 with TRBJ2-3; TRBD1 is a possible D gene (7 bases). The V end lost 0 bases, the J end lost 3 bases, and 11 bases lay between the germline ends. The CDR3 spans 15 residues. The germline V gene encodes CDR1 SGHRS and CDR2 YFSETQ. The CDR3 loop reads CASSLVSGGTDTQYF. The CDR3 DNA reads TGCGCCAGCAGCTTGGTTTCAGGGGGGACAGATACGCAGTATTTT.

The J gene is TRBJ1-6, the V gene TRBV27; the D is unclear. Germline V gene sequence: CDR1 MNHEY, CDR2 SMNVEV (reference sequence). The germline V and J ends were trimmed by 2 bases and 8 bases, with 10 bases remaining between them. The CDR3 totals 14 residues. CDR3 DNA: TGTGCCAGCAGTTTAAGGATAGAGGATTCACCCCTCCACTTT. It yields the protein CASSLRIEDSPLHF.

The chain uses TRBV18 and TRBJ1-6, with 8 bases aligning to TRBD1. This CDR3 has 15 amino acids. Trimming cost V 5 bases and J 10 bases; bases outside gene matches: 10. Germline V gene data show CDR1 as KGHSH and CDR2 as LQKENI. The CDR3, as DNA: TGTGCCAGCTCAAGCGACAGGGGATTGGGCTCACCCCTCCACTTT. Residues: CASSSDRGLGSPLHF. Full variable domain (remainder filled in from reference TRBV18 and TRBJ1-6): NAGVMQNPRHLVRRRGQEARLRCSPMKGHSHVYWYRQLPEEGLKFMVYLQKENIIDESGMPKERFSAEFPKEGPSILRIQQVVRGDSAAYFCASSSDRGLGSPLHFGNGTRLTVT.

V is TRBV7-2 and J is TRBJ2-7; 11 bases are shared with TRBD1. CDR1 and CDR2 (germline): SGHTA, FQGNSA. Trimming removed 1 base from V and 4 bases from J; junction bases left unmatched: 3. The CDR3 sequence is 15 residues long. The CDR3 spells CASSLEDRGQYEQYF. CDR3 sequence (DNA): TGTGCCAGCAGCTTAGAGGACAGGGGGCAGTACGAGCAGTACTTC.

The V and J genes are TRBV6-5 and TRBJ1-4; 7 bases are shared with TRBD1. Unmatched junction bases numbered 8, after V lost 7 bases and J lost 3 bases. CDR3 length: 15 residues. In germline, CDR1 is MNHEY, CDR2 SVGAGI. The CDR3 protein is CASTKGAGSNEKLFF. DNA for the CDR3: TGTGCCAGCACCAAGGGGGCAGGGTCTAATGAAAAACTGTTTTTT.

This chain uses TRBV10-3 with TRBJ1-5; D possibly corresponds to TRBD1 (5 bases). V lost 3 bases, J lost 1 base, and 7 bases lay in between. The CDR3 consists of 14 residues. Germline V gene sequence: CDR1 ENHRY, CDR2 SYGVKD. The CDR3 is CAISDGASNQPQHF. The CDR3 DNA follows: TGTGCCATCAGTGATGGGGCCAGCAATCAGCCCCAGCATTTT.

The gene calls are TRBV19 and TRBJ1-1; no clear D gene. Germline CDR1 is LNHDA and CDR2 is SQIVND (reference sequence). This CDR3 spans 16 amino acids. V was pared by 6 bases and J by 0 bases, with 17 bases between. In DNA, the CDR3 is TGTGCCAGTAGAAGAGAGGGCAGTATATTGAACACTGAAGCTTTCTTT. Protein sequence: CASRREGSILNTEAFF.

This chain uses TRBV5-1 with TRBJ2-1; D gene unclear. Per the germline V gene, CDR1 is SGHRS and CDR2 is YFSETQ. V dropped 0 bases and J dropped 5 bases, with 6 bases sitting between them. The CDR3 is made up of 13 amino acids. CDR3 protein: CASSLGRDNEQFF. CDR3 DNA sequence: TGCGCCAGCAGCTTGGGACGGGACAATGAGCAGTTCTTC.

V gene TRBV19 combines with J gene TRBJ2-1; D might be TRBD2 (13 bases). Germline assignment: CDR1 LNHDA and CDR2 SQIVND (reference sequence). CDR3 length equals 22 residues. V shed 4 bases and J shed 7 bases, with 38 bases lying between them. The CDR3, as DNA: TGTGCCAGTAGTACGCCCCGGGACAGGGGGCGGGTAGGGACTAGCGGGGTTAATGAGCAGTTCTTC. It yields the protein CASSTPRDRGRVGTSGVNEQFF.

CDR3 sequence: CSITRDREEQFF. Written as DNA, the CDR3 is TGCAGCATCACTAGGGACAGGGAAGAGCAGTTCTTC. The rearrangement joins TRBV29-1 to TRBJ2-1, with 9 bases that match TRBD1. The CDR3 is 12 residues long. The trim removed 8 bases at V and 10 bases at J, leaving 9 bases unmatched. Germline V gene data show CDR1 as SQVTM and CDR2 as ANQGSEA.

The chain is built from TRBV28 and TRBJ2-7; the D gene is possibly TRBD1 (8 bases). Deletions cut 6 bases from V and 2 bases from J, with 17 bases between. Germline lookup yields CDR1 MDHEN and CDR2 SYDVKM. This CDR3 is 15 amino acids long. The CDR3 DNA sequence: TGTGCCAGCAGCGGGCAGGGGGCGGGGGCCTACGAGCAGTACTTC. This sequence encodes CASSGQGAGAYEQYF.

The V gene is TRBV7-9, the J gene TRBJ1-2; D perhaps matches TRBD1 (5 bases). V lost 5 bases, J lost 0 bases, and 16 bases lay in between. The CDR3 runs to 16 residues. The germline V gene has CDR1 SEHNR and CDR2 FQNEAQ (reference sequence). The CDR3 sequence is CASSPTGVLANYGYTF. CDR3 nucleotide sequence: TGTGCCAGCAGCCCTACGGGGGTACTAGCTAACTATGGCTACACCTTC.